The 25 T cell receptor beta chains below were found in one sample sequenced in a study of molecular identifiers for immune sequencing clone quantification. TCRdb itself ran the PCR reads through MiXCR, one entry per CDR3 protein. The sample lists some 100,000 distinct CDR3 sequences; 36% were seen once. Sample: naive CD8+ T cells from blood, with Jurkat cell RNA spiked in. Specified subset: FACS-sorted CD8+CD4-CCR7+CD45RA+ naive T cells. The receptors derive from a human donor in good health. Some libraries in this study had Jurkat cell RNA spiked in.

In its sample, this clonotype was seen many times. The chain is built from TRBV5-1 and TRBJ2-7; a possible D gene is TRBD1 (6 bases). Germline V gene lookup returns CDR1 SGHRS and CDR2 YFSETQ. This CDR3 has 12 amino acids. Trimming pared 5 bases from V and 4 bases from J, leaving 10 bases between. Written as DNA, the CDR3 is TGCGCCAGCAGACAACAGGGTTACGAGCAGTACTTC. It translates to CASRQQGYEQYF.

This clonotype showed up many times. V gene TRBV20-1 combines with J gene TRBJ2-7; possibly TRBD2 for D (6 bases). CDR1 is DFQATT and CDR2 is SNEGSKA in the germline V gene (reference sequence). V was cut by 0 bases and J by 1 base, with 7 bases left in between. This CDR3 has 13 amino acids. CDR3 sequence: CSARETSSYEQYF. The DNA of the CDR3 is TGCAGTGCTAGAGAGACTAGTTCCTACGAGCAGTACTTC.

V gene TRBV12-3 or TRBV12-4 combines with J gene TRBJ1-2; D uncertain. Trimming removed 1 base at V and 4 bases at J, with 1 base between. The CDR3 is 11 residues long. The CDR3 DNA reads as TGTGCCAGCAGTTTAGGCTATGGCTACACCTTC. Translation gives CASSLGYGYTF.

This clonotype has at least ten counts. The chain recombines TRBV7-2 with TRBJ2-3; TRBD1 matches 7 bases. This CDR3 spans 15 amino acids. Germline CDR1 reads SGHTA; CDR2 reads FQGNSA. Unmatched junction bases numbered 4, after V lost 0 bases and J lost 4 bases. CDR3 protein: CASSLATGSADTQYF. The CDR3 coding sequence is TGTGCCAGCAGCTTAGCGACAGGGTCGGCAGATACGCAGTATTTT.

This clonotype was counted at least ten times. V and J are TRBV28 and TRBJ1-1; D not certain. This CDR3 comprises 10 residues. The V and J ends lost 8 bases and 4 bases respectively, with 5 bases between them. Germline assignment: CDR1 MDHEN and CDR2 SYDVKM. CDR3 bases: TGTGCCAGCCAATCCACTGAAGCTTTCTTT. Protein sequence: CASQSTEAFF.

This clonotype has a single count. V gene TRBV5-4 combines with J gene TRBJ2-3, with TRBD2 identical over 10 bases. The length of the CDR3 is 15 residues. Germline assignment: CDR1 SGHNT and CDR2 YYREEE (reference sequence). The J segment lost 4 bases and the V segment lost 4 bases, leaving 6 bases of the junction unmatched. CDR3 region: CASSVGTSAADTQYF. DNA of the CDR3: TGTGCCAGCAGCGTCGGGACTAGCGCAGCAGATACGCAGTATTTT.

In the case of this clonotype: Just one base apart from a much larger clone, this may be a read error. V gene TRBV4-2 combines with J gene TRBJ2-7; no firm D call. The CDR3 is 12 amino acids. Germline loops: CDR1 LGHNA, CDR2 YNFKEQ. The V end lost 3 bases, the J end lost 2 bases, and 5 bases lay between the germline ends. The CDR3 region is CASSHGAYEQYF. The DNA of the CDR3 is TGTGCCAGCAGCCACGGTGCCTACGAGCAGTACTTC.

This clonotype appeared a few times. The V call is TRBV9, the J call TRBJ2-3; D gene uncertain. This CDR3 has 15 residues. With 0 bases removed from V and 8 bases from J, the gap between germline ends came to 16 bases. Germline V gives CDR1 SGDLS, CDR2 YYNGEE. CDR3 sequence reads: CASSVAEGGFVTQYF. The CDR3 nucleotides are TGTGCCAGCAGCGTAGCAGAAGGTGGTTTTGTTACGCAGTATTTT.

The rearrangement uses TRBV19 and TRBJ2-1, with a tentative D call TRBD1 (5 bases). The germline V gene has CDR1 LNHDA and CDR2 SQIVND (reference sequence). Trimming shortened V by 6 bases and J by 8 bases, and 17 bases separated the two germline ends. This CDR3 region has 14 residues. The CDR3 coding sequence is TGTGCCAGTAGCCTGGGTACCCGCAGGGATGAGCAGTTCTTC. It codes for CASSLGTRRDEQFF. The full variable domain, its missing parts supplied by reference TRBV19 and TRBJ2-1, is DGGITQSPKYLFRKEGQNVTLSCEQNLNHDAMYWYRQDPGQGLRLIYYSQIVNDFQKGDIAEGYSVSREKKESFPLTVTSAQKNPTAFYLCASSLGTRRDEQFFGPGTRLTVL.

Ten or more counts support this clonotype. The chain links TRBV28 to TRBJ1-1; 8 bases are shared with TRBD1. The CDR3 is made up of 14 amino acids. The germline gives CDR1 MDHEN, CDR2 SYDVKM. The junction had 8 bases not matched to a gene; V was cut back by 7 bases and J by 4 bases. The CDR3 protein is CASTLQGGFTEAFF. The CDR3 coding sequence is TGTGCCAGCACCCTACAGGGGGGTTTCACTGAAGCTTTCTTT. Full variable domain (missing parts from reference TRBV28 and TRBJ1-1): DVKVTQSSRYLVKRTGEKVFLECVQDMDHENMFWYRQDPGLGLRLIYFSYDVKMKEKGDIPEGYSVSREKKERFSLILESASTNQTSMYLCASTLQGGFTEAFFGQGTRLTVV.

The chain links TRBV20-1 to TRBJ2-7; 7 positions agree with TRBD2. Germline assignment: CDR1 DFQATT and CDR2 SNEGSKA (reference sequence). V was pared by 8 bases and J by 4 bases, with 11 bases of the junction left unmatched. The CDR3 spans 13 residues. The CDR3 DNA follows: TGCAGTCTTCTCGCGGGAGAGGAATACGAGCAGTACTTC. It specifies CSLLAGEEYEQYF.

The chain links TRBV7-9 to TRBJ1-4; D call uncertain. Trimming removed 3 bases at V and 5 bases at J, with 7 bases between. The CDR3 is made up of 13 amino acids. Germline values: CDR1 SEHNR, CDR2 FQNEAQ (reference sequence). The CDR3 nucleotides are TGTGCCAGCAGCTTGGGCGGGAATGAAAAACTGTTTTTT. As protein: CASSLGGNEKLFF.

As regards this clonotype: A much larger clone differs by one base, so this may be a read error. The chain combines TRBV5-1 with TRBJ1-1; D is unclear. Germline lookup yields CDR1 SGHRS and CDR2 YFSETQ. The CDR3 is 15 residues long. DNA of the CDR3: TGCGCCAGCAGCTTGGACAAGACATTGAACATTGAAGCTTTCTTT. Protein: CASSLDKTLNIEAFF.

To note about this clonotype: Likely a read error: the CDR3 ends without its conserved phenylalanine or tryptophan. No DNA is shown, since the ends of the CDR3 on it are uncertain; the CDR3 is the one TCRdb lists. The V and J genes are TRBV6-2 or TRBV6-3 and TRBJ2-4; the DNA was not used to check the table's D call, TRBD1. In germline, CDR1 is MNHEY, CDR2 SVGEGT. The CDR3 sequence runs 9 residues, both termini included. The CDR3 reads CASTSGGSI.

In this sample, this clonotype turned up many times. V and J are TRBV28 and TRBJ2-7; D may correspond to TRBD1 or TRBD2 (5 bases each). This CDR3 has 14 amino acids. Germline lookup yields CDR1 MDHEN and CDR2 SYDVKM. The V and J ends lost 4 bases and 5 bases respectively, with 15 bases between them. CDR3 region: CASSSLGREHEQYF. CDR3 DNA sequence: TGTGCCAGCAGTTCCCTGGGCAGGGAGCACGAGCAGTACTTC.

As for this clonotype: Being one base from a much bigger clone, this may be a read error. The chain links TRBV12-3 or TRBV12-4 to TRBJ2-3, with 7 bases matching TRBD2. V was pared by 6 bases and J by 2 bases, with 11 bases of the junction left unmatched. The CDR3 is made up of 16 amino acids. CDR3: CASSPGEGPHTDTQYF. For the CDR3, the DNA is TGTGCCAGCAGCCCCGGGGAGGGCCCCCACACAGATACGCAGTATTTT.

This clonotype has ten or more counts. V is TRBV6-5 and J is TRBJ2-3, with TRBD2 matching over 14 bases. Trimming removed 3 bases from V and 1 base from J; junction bases left unmatched: 6. The CDR3 is 18 residues long. Per the germline V gene, CDR1 is MNHEY and CDR2 is SVGAGI. CDR3 sequence: CASSYTGLAGVRTDTQYF. CDR3 in DNA: TGTGCCAGCAGTTATACGGGACTAGCGGGAGTACGCACAGATACGCAGTATTTT.

Regarding this clonotype: This may be a read error: a much more frequent sequence differs by one nucleotide. The rearrangement joins TRBV10-3 to TRBJ1-4; possible D gene TRBD1, 5 bases. This CDR3 has 14 amino acids. CDR1 is ENHRY and CDR2 is SYGVKD in the germline V gene. CDR3 sequence reads: CAISERDRNENLFF. The CDR3 bases are TGTGCCATCAGTGAGCGGGACCGGAATGAAAACCTGTTTTTT.

On this clonotype: Being one base from a much bigger clone, this may be a read error. The rearrangement joins TRBV7-8 to TRBJ2-4; 10 nucleotides line up with TRBD2. Germline V lookup: CDR1 SGHVS, CDR2 FQNEAQ. V dropped 3 bases and J dropped 2; count of bases not matched to a gene: 13. The CDR3 length is 19 residues. CDR3: CASSFIVLAGVITKNIQYF. Here the CDR3 DNA reads TGTGCCAGCAGCTTTATAGTCCTAGCGGGAGTAATCACCAAAAACATTCAGTACTTC.

The sample holds a few counts of this clonotype. The rearrangement joins TRBV20-1 to TRBJ1-2; TRBD1 aligns across 7 bases. In germline, CDR1 is DFQATT, CDR2 SNEGSKA (reference sequence). The CDR3 is made up of 16 amino acids. For the CDR3, the DNA is TGCGGGGGACAGAGGTCCTTCTCGATTCATAACTATGGCTACACCTTC. Its protein is CGGQRSFSIHNYGYTF.

This clonotype was seen a handful of times. The chain has TRBV28 and TRBJ2-5, with 7 positions matching TRBD2. CDR1 and CDR2 from the germline V gene are MDHEN and SYDVKM. This CDR3 contains 13 residues. After removal of 6 bases from V and 5 bases from J, the junction contained 6 bases not matched to a gene. The DNA of the CDR3 is TGTGCCAGCAGAAGCGGGAATCGGGAGACCCAGTACTTC. It is translated as CASRSGNRETQYF.

The rearrangement uses TRBV27 and TRBJ2-7; TRBD1 matches 9 bases. Per the germline V gene, CDR1 is MNHEY and CDR2 is SMNVEV (reference sequence). With 6 bases clipped from V and 4 bases from J, the junction kept 7 bases outside the gene matches. CDR3 length: 14 residues. DNA for the CDR3: TGTGCCAGCAGCATGGACAGGGGCCAATACGAGCAGTACTTC. Translated: CASSMDRGQYEQYF.

There are a few counts of this clonotype. J is TRBJ2-7 and V is TRBV7-9, with D hard to call. V lost 4 bases to trimming and J lost 6 bases, with 10 bases between them. The germline CDR1 and CDR2 sequences are SEHNR and FQNEAQ (reference sequence). The CDR3 extends over 12 amino acids. The CDR3 protein is CASSSIAAEQYF. The DNA of the CDR3 is TGTGCCAGCAGCTCAATAGCAGCCGAGCAGTACTTC.

This rearrangement joins TRBV28 to TRBJ1-5, with a weak D call TRBD1 (5 bases). The CDR3 length is 15 residues. With 2 bases removed from V and 4 bases from J, the gap between germline ends came to 12 bases. Germline V gene data show CDR1 as MDHEN and CDR2 as SYDVKM. The CDR3 bases are TGTGCCAGCAGTTTAATTGGGGGAGGGAATCAGCCCCAGCATTTT. Amino acids: CASSLIGGGNQPQHF.

This clonotype was counted once. Without the conserved terminal phenylalanine or tryptophan, this CDR3 likely stems from a read error. The chain is built from TRBV20-1 and TRBJ2-4, with 7 nucleotides matching TRBD1. The germline gives CDR1 DFQATT, CDR2 SNEGSKA (reference sequence). CDR3 size: 13 residues. V shed 1 base, J shed 13 bases, and the junction held 10 bases outside the gene matches. The CDR3 loop reads CSARALNRGPQYI. The DNA for the CDR3 is TGCAGTGCTAGAGCCCTAAACAGGGGCCCCCAGTACATC.